This TCR beta chain came from a study of blood T cell repertoires in COVID-19 (dated by TCRdb to the early 2020s). Background on the whole study: Samples from collaborators originated in the United States, Italy and Spain and spanned both the acute and convalescent phases of COVID-19. Where available, HLA class I and class II types were taken from metadata supplied by the sample provider and were not determined by assay-based typing. Sample metadata almost always included a de-identified subject ID, COVID-19 status, age in years and sex. The prospective study material was composed of cDNA or gDNA derived from T cells, B-cell-depleted T cells, or PBMCs. Subjects who had been exposed to COVID-19, were actively infected with it, or had recovered from it provided the deeply sampled blood TCRbeta repertoires that made up the dataset. The repertoires were made available in a free public database intended to serve as a resource for research on the immune response to SARS-CoV-2. The samples were drawn from the first 160 participants of the ongoing ImmuneRACE study and from 950 to 1,500 subjects provided by 6 global collaborators. On the study overall, not on this receptor specifically: Clinical and demographic metadata were provided uncurated, with the amount varying by source and participant.

TCRbeta CDR3 regions were amplified from genomic DNA using the immunoSEQ Assay, a bias-controlled multiplex PCR. As for the original processing: The number of nucleated cells in each sample was estimated by amplification of reference gene primers within the assay. Sequence reads were collapsed and filtered to measure the absolute abundance of every unique TCRbeta CDR3 rearrangement. For each sample, productive Simpson clonality was calculated as the square root of Simpson's diversity index over productive rearrangements. This is the immuneACCESS table as TCRdb keeps it, with only in-frame sequences that have V and J called. A part of the clones is gone; compared with another copy, unresolved V genes explain less than half, and the rest is unexplained. V, J and clone size are taken as reported in that table, and D and trimming were inferred from the DNA itself. The sample table contains roughly 200,000 clones; only one count was recorded for 80% to 90% of them. Of the sample, roughly 6.2% is held by the ten largest clones.

A second Seattle source provided samples from volunteer blood donors who had recovered from COVID-19. The collaborating institutions used their own protocols to collect whole blood in K2EDTA tubes. For TCRbeta analysis, collaborator samples were shipped as frozen whole blood, as isolated PBMCs, or as DNA extracted from either sample type. Worth noting for this clone: Its antigen is currently not known. One base away there is no much larger clone; base qualities are not given.

The sample was peripheral blood. The source is a man aged 55 to 69 who had recovered from COVID-19.

The DNA sequence reads TGTGCCAGCAGCTTAAAAGCCCTTACAGGGGCAGGCGGCTACACCTTC. It encodes CASSLKALTGAGGYTF. Recombination joined TRBV7-9 with TRBJ1-2, with 7 middle bases fitting TRBD1. Its CDR3 holds 16 amino acids, cysteine through phenylalanine. The entry retains the CDR3 DNA only, 48 bases that are in frame from base 1. Trimming accounts for 2 bases at V and 8 bases at J, while the number of junction bases matched to no gene is 14. CDR1 is given as SEHNR and CDR2 as FQNEAQ, both from the germline V gene (reference sequence).